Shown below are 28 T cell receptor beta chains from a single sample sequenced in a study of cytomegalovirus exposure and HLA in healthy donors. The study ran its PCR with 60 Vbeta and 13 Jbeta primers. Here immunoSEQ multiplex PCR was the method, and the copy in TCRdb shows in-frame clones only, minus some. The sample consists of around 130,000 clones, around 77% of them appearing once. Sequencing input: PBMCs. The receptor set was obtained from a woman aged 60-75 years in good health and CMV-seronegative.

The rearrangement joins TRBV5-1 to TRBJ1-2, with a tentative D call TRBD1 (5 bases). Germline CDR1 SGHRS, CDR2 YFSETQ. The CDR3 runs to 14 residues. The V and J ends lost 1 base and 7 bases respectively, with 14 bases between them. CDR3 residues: CASSLQEQGSGYTF. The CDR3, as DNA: TGCGCCAGCAGCTTGCAGGAGCAGGGAAGTGGCTACACCTTC. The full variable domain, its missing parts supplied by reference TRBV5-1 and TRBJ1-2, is KAGVTQTPRYLIKTRGQQVTLSCSPISGHRSVSWYQQTPGQGLQFLFEYFSETQRNKGNFPGRFSGRQFSNSRSEMNVSTLELGDSALYLCASSLQEQGSGYTFGSGTRLTVV.

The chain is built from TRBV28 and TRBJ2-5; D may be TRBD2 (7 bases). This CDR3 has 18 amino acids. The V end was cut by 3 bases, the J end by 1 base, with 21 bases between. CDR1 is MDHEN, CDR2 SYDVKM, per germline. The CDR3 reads CASSFMWGGPSGQETQYF. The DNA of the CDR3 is TGTGCCAGCAGTTTTATGTGGGGGGGCCCGAGTGGCCAAGAGACCCAGTACTTC.

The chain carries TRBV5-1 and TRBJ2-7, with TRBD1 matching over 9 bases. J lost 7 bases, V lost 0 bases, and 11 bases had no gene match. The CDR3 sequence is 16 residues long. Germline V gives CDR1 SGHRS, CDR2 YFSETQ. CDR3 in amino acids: CASSLGDREVTSEQYF. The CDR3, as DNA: TGCGCCAGCAGCTTGGGGGACAGGGAGGTTACCTCGGAGCAGTACTTC.

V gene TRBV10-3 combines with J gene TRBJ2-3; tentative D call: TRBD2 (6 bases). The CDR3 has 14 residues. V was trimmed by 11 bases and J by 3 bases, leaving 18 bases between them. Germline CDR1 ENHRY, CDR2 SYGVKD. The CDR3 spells CASQGSGGTDTQYF. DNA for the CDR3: TGTGCCTCCCAGGGTAGCGGAGGGACAGATACGCAGTATTTT.

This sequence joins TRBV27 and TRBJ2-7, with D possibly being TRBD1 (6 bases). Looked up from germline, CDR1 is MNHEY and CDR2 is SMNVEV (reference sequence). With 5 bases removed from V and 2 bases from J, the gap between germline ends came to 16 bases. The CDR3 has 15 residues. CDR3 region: CASSPPGQLPYEQYF. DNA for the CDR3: TGTGCCAGCAGTCCCCCCGGACAGCTGCCCTACGAGCAGTACTTC.

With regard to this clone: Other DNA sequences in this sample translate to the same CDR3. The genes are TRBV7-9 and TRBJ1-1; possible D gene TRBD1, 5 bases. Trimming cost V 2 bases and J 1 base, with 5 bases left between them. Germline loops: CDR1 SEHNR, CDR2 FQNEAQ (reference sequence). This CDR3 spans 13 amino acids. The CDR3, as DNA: TGTGCCAGCAGCTTAACAGGGAACACTGAAGCTTTCTTT. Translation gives CASSLTGNTEAFF. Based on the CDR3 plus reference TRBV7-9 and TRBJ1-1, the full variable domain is DTGVSQNPRHKITKRGQNVTFRCDPISEHNRLYWYRQTLGQGPEFLTYFQNEAQLEKSRLLSDRFSAERPKGSFSTLEIQRTEQGDSAMYLCASSLTGNTEAFFGQGTRLTVV.

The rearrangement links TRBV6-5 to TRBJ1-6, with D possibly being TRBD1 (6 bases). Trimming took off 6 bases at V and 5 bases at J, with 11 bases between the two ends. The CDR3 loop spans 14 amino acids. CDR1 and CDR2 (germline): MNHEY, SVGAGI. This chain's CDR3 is CASRGTYDNSPLHF. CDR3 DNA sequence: TGTGCCAGCAGGGGGACATACGATAATTCACCCCTCCACTTT.

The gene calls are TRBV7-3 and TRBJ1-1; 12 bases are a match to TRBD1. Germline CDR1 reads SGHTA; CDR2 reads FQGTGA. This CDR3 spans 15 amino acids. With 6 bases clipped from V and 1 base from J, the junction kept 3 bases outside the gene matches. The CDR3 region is CASRGTGGENTEAFF. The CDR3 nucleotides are TGTGCCAGCAGGGGGACAGGGGGCGAGAACACTGAAGCTTTCTTT.

CDR3 loop: CASSPRAGAGGYTF. The CDR3 DNA is TGTGCCAGCAGCCCCCGCGCGGGCGCGGGAGGCTACACCTTC. The chain joins TRBV5-5 to TRBJ1-2; D is unresolved. CDR3 length: 14 residues. V was clipped by 4 bases and J by 8 bases, with 18 bases between them. Looked up from germline, CDR1 is SGHKS and CDR2 is YYEKEE (reference sequence). The full variable domain, its missing parts supplied by reference TRBV5-5 and TRBJ1-2, is DAGVTQSPTHLIKTRGQQVTLRCSPISGHKSVSWYQQVLGQGPQFIFQYYEKEERGRGNFPDRFSARQFPNYSSELNVNALLLGDSALYLCASSPRAGAGGYTFGSGTRLTVV.

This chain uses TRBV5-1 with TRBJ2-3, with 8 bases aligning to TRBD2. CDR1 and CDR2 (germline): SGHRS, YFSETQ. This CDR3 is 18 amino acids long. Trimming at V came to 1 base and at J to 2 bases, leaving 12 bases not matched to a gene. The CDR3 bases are TGCGCCAGCAGCTTGCCAACCCCGACTAGCGACACCACAGATACGCAGTATTTT. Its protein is CASSLPTPTSDTTDTQYF.

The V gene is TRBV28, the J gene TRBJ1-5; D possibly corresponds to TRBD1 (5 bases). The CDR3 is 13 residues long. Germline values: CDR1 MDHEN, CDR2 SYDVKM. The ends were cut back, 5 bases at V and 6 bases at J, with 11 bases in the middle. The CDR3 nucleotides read TGTGCCAGCAGTCGGGGGTTGAGTCAGCCCCAGCATTTT. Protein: CASSRGLSQPQHF.

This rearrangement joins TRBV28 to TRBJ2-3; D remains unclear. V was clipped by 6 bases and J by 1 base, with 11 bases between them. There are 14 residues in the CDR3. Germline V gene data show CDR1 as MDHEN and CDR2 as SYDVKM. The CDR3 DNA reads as TGTGCCAGCAGCCCCCCTTCAGGCACAGATACGCAGTATTTT. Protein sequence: CASSPPSGTDTQYF.

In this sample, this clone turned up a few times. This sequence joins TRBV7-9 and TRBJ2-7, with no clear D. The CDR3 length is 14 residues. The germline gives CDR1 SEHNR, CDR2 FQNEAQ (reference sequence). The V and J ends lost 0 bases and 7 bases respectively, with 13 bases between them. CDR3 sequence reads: CASSLAFSLGEQYF. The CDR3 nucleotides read TGTGCCAGCAGCTTAGCTTTCTCCCTCGGGGAGCAGTACTTC.

For the CDR3, the DNA is TGCGCCAGCAGCCATAATGGAGGGACTAGCGGGAGGACAGCAGAACACGGGGGGTTCTACGAGCAGTACTTC. It translates to CASSHNGGTSGRTAEHGGFYEQYF. The rearrangement joins TRBV5-1 to TRBJ2-7; TRBD2 matches at 15 bases. From germline, CDR1 is SGHRS and CDR2 YFSETQ. Germline trimming cut 4 bases from V and 3 bases from J; bases unmatched to any gene: 29. This CDR3 is built from 24 residues.

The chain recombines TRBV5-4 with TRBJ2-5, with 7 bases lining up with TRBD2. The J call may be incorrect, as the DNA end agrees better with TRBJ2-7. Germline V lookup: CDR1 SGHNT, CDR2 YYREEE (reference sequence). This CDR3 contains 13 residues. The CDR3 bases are TGTGCCAGCAGCCGTAGCGGGCTTTACGAGCAGTACTTC. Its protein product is CASSRSGLYEQYF.

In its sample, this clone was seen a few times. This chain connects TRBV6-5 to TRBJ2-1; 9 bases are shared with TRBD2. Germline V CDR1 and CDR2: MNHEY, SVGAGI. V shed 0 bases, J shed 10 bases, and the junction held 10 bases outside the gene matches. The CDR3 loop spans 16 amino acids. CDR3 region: CASSYSRTSAPREQFF. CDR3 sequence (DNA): TGTGCCAGCAGTTACTCGCGGACTAGCGCCCCCAGAGAGCAGTTCTTC.

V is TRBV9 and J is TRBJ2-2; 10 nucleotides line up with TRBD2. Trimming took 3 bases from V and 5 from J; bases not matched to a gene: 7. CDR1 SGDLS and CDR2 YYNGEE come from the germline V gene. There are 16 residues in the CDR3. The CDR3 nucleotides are TGTGCCAGCAGCGCGGGACTAGCGAAGGATACCGGGGAGCTGTTTTTT. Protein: CASSAGLAKDTGELFF.

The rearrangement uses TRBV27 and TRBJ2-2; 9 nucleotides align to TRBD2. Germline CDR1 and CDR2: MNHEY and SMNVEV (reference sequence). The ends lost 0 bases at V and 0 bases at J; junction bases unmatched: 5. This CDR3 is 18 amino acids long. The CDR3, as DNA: TGTGCCAGCAGTTTATCCGGTCTAGCGGGGTCGAACACCGGGGAGCTGTTTTTT. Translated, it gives CASSLSGLAGSNTGELFF.

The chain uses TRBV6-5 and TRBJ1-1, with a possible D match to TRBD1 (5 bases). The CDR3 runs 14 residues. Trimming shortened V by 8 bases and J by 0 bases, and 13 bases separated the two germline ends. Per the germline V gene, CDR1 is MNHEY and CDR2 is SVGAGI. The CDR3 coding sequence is TGTGCCAGCTTGGGGGGAGTCCTGAACACTGAAGCTTTCTTT. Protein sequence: CASLGGVLNTEAFF.

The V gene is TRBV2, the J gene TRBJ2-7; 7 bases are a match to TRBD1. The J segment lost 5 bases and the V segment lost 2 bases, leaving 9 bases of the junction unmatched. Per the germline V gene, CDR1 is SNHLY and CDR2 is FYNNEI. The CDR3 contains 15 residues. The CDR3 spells CASSEWGQGVDEQYF. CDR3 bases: TGTGCCAGCAGTGAATGGGGGCAGGGGGTGGACGAGCAGTACTTC. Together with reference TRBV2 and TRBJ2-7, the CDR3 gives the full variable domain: EPEVTQTPSHQVTQMGQEVILRCVPISNHLYFYWYRQILGQKVEFLVSFYNNEISEKSEIFDDQFSVERPDGSNFTLKIRSTKLEDSAMYFCASSEWGQGVDEQYFGPGTRLTVT.

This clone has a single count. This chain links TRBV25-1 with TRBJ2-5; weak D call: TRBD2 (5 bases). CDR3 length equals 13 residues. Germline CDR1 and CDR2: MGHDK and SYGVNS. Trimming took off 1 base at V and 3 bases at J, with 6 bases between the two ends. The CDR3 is CASSEFGEETQYF. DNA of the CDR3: TGTGCCAGCAGTGAATTCGGGGAAGAGACCCAGTACTTC.

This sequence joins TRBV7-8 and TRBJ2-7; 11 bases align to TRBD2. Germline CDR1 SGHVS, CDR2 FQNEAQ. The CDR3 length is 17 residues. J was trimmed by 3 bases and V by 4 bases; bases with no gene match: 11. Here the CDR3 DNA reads TGTGCCAGCAGCTGGGGGGCTAGCGGGGGGAGGCGCTACGAGCAGTACTTC. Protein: CASSWGASGGRRYEQYF.

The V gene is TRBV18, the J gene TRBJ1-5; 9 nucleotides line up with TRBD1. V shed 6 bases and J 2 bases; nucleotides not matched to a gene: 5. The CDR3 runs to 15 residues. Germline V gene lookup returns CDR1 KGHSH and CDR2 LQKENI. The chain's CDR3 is CASSPGTGRNQPQHF. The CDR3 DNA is TGTGCCAGCTCCCCGGGGACAGGGCGCAATCAGCCCCAGCATTTT.

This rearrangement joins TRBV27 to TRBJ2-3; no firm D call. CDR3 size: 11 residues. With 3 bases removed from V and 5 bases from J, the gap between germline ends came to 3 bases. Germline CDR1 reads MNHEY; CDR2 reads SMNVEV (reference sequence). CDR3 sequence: CASSFLDTQYF. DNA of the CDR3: TGTGCCAGCAGTTTTCTAGATACGCAGTATTTT.

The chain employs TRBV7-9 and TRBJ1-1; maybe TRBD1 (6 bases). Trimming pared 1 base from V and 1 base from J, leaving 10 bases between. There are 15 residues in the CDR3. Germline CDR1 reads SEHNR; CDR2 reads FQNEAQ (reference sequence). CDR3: CASSLGETGNTEAFF. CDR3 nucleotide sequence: TGTGCCAGCAGCTTAGGGGAGACAGGGAACACTGAAGCTTTCTTT.

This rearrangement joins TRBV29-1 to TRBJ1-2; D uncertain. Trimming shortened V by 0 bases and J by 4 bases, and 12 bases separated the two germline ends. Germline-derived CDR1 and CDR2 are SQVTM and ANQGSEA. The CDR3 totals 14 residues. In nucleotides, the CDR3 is TGCAGCGTTGAAGATCGAGGTGGAGGCTATGGCTACACCTTC. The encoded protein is CSVEDRGGGYGYTF.

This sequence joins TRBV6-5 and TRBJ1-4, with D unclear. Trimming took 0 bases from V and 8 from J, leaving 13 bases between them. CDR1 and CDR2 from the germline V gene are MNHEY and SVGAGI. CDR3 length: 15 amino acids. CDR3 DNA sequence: TGTGCCAGCAGTTACTCGGGCCGAGAGTCGGAAAAACTGTTTTTT. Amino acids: CASSYSGRESEKLFF.

The CDR3 sequence: CAISATGLDTQYF. In DNA form, the CDR3 reads TGTGCCATCAGTGCCACAGGATTAGATACGCAGTATTTT. This rearrangement joins TRBV10-3 to TRBJ2-3; D might be TRBD1 (5 bases). The CDR3 consists of 13 residues. Trimming stripped 4 bases from V and 5 bases from J, with 10 bases between. CDR1 and CDR2 (germline): ENHRY, SYGVKD.